This T cell receptor (beta chain) appears in the sequencing data of a study of T cells in tumors after PD-1 blockade. Study as a whole: Blood samples averaged around 120,000 templates (range about 21,000-260,000) and more than 35,000 unique clonotypes.

Sequencing used immunoSEQ multiplex PCR; TCRdb keeps in-frame clones, though not all of them. There are approximately 60,000 clones in the sample; around 72% occur only once, and approximately 4.5% lies in the top ten. V trimming: 4 bases; J trimming: 3 bases; junction bases outside the gene matches: 1. CDR1 is MDHEN and CDR2 is SYDVKM in the germline V gene. There are 13 residues in the CDR3. The rearrangement joins TRBV28 to TRBJ1-2; 8 bases match TRBD1. The sequencing used PBMCs, collected after anti-PD-1 treatment. This TCR derives from a human donor with basal cell carcinoma. The CDR3 here is CASSWGQDYGYTF. The CDR3, as DNA: TGTGCCAGCAGTTGGGGACAGGACTATGGCTACACCTTC.